This T cell receptor beta chain emerged from a study of T cells in localized non-small cell lung cancer. Study-level results: Of the tissues analyzed, uninvolved adjacent lung showed maximal T cell clonality, greater than tumor.

Unmatched junction bases numbered 2, after V lost 1 base and J lost 8 bases. Germline V gene sequence: CDR1 SGHNT, CDR2 YYREEE (reference sequence). This CDR3 is 12 amino acids long. As for this clone: What it binds is not known.

Libraries were prepared by immunoSEQ multiplex PCR; TCRdb keeps only in-frame clonotypes and omits some of them. The sample carries roughly 26,000 clones, more than 65% recorded once. The sequencing used peripheral blood, collected before any cancer treatment. V is TRBV5-4 and J is TRBJ1-2; 7 bases are a match to TRBD1. The TCR comes from a man aged 35 to 69 with stage III squamous cell lung carcinoma. The CDR3 is CASSLQGEGYTF. In nucleotides, the CDR3 is TGTGCCAGCAGCTTGCAGGGGGAGGGCTACACCTTC.